This T cell receptor beta chain emerged from a study of blood T cell repertoires in COVID-19. Background on the study: In each case, the material was cDNA or gDNA derived from T cells, B-cell-depleted T cells, or PBMCs.

In the source study's methods: Using reference gene primer amplification, nucleated cell counts were estimated. Sequencing was performed with immunoSEQ multiplex PCR; in TCRdb, only in-frame clones are kept and a portion is missing. V and J calls and clone size follow that table, whereas D and trimming were derived from the DNA. This table has approximately 70,000 clones, around nine tenths appearing once. Germline values: CDR1 SNHLY, CDR2 FYNNEI. This CDR3 region has 14 residues. J was trimmed by 12 bases and V by 6 bases; bases with no gene match: 8. This sequence joins TRBV2 and TRBJ2-1; 13 bases line up with TRBD2. Sequences were obtained from peripheral blood. This TCR was sampled from an older woman with acute or convalescent COVID-19. The CDR3 sequence is CASSPGLAGSRQFF. In DNA form, the CDR3 reads TGTGCCAGCAGCCCGGGACTAGCGGGGAGTAGGCAGTTCTTC.